Listed here are 15 T cell receptor beta chains from one sample, sequenced in a study of shared clonotypes between healthy human individuals. The data were produced by immunoSEQ multiplex PCR, yet TCRdb's version contains in-frame clones alone and is incomplete. Counted here are 2.5 million or so clones, over 85% occurring once; the ten biggest clones make up 0.11% to 0.15%. Material: naive CD4+ T cells sorted from blood. Specified subset: CD45RA+ positively selected. The source is a man younger than 30 in good health.

Points on this clone: This CDR3 is also generated by other DNA sequences in the sample. CDR3 DNA sequence: TGTGCCAGCAGTGTAACGGGAACAGATACGCAGTATTTT. Protein: CASSVTGTDTQYF. V usage is TRBV25-1 and J usage is TRBJ2-3; D possibly corresponds to TRBD2 (5 bases). Trimming shortened V by 4 bases and J by 3 bases, and 8 bases separated the two germline ends. In germline, CDR1 is MGHDK, CDR2 SYGVNS. The CDR3 consists of 13 residues.

The chain has TRBV30 and TRBJ2-5, with 8 nucleotides matching TRBD1. The DNA end is more similar to TRBJ2-7, so the J call may be wrong. The germline V gene encodes CDR1 GTSNPN and CDR2 SVGIG (reference sequence). There are 15 residues in the CDR3. Here the CDR3 reads CAWSLGTGEPYEQYF. The CDR3 DNA reads as TGTGCCTGGAGTCTAGGGACAGGAGAACCCTACGAGCAGTACTTC.

This chain connects TRBV11-2 to TRBJ1-4, with D unresolved. The CDR3 consists of 17 residues. Germline V gene sequence: CDR1 SGHAT, CDR2 FQNNGV. V lost 0 bases and J lost 8, with 19 bases in between. CDR3 protein: CASSLDLGPRGGEKLFF. CDR3 DNA: TGTGCCAGCAGCTTAGATCTCGGGCCGCGGGGAGGCGAAAAACTGTTTTTT. Complete variable domain (other parts from reference TRBV11-2 and TRBJ1-4): EAGVAQSPRYKIIEKRQSVAFWCNPISGHATLYWYQQILGQGPKLLIQFQNNGVVDDSQLPKDRFSAERLKGVDSTLKIQPAKLEDSAVYLCASSLDLGPRGGEKLFFGSGTQLSVL.

V is TRBV7-2 and J is TRBJ2-1; 8 bases line up with TRBD1. Unmatched junction bases numbered 4, after V lost 1 base and J lost 5 bases. The CDR3 contains 15 residues. Per germline, CDR1 SGHTA and CDR2 FQGNSA. CDR3 amino acids: CASSLVAGGNNEQFF. The CDR3 nucleotides read TGTGCCAGCAGCTTAGTGGCAGGGGGCAACAATGAGCAGTTCTTC.

Concerning this clone: Other DNA sequences in this specimen translate into the identical CDR3. This rearrangement joins TRBV19 to TRBJ2-7, with TRBD1 matching over 7 bases. The CDR3 runs to 14 residues. Losses at the gene ends were 1 base for V and 4 bases for J; bases not matched to a gene: 4. Germline V gene sequence: CDR1 LNHDA, CDR2 SQIVND (reference sequence). The CDR3 nucleotides read TGTGCCAGTAGTATAGGACAGGGAAGTTACGAGCAGTACTTC. Residues: CASSIGQGSYEQYF.

On this clone: The sample holds other DNA sequences that translate to the same CDR3. The J gene is TRBJ2-1, the V gene TRBV29-1; no clear D gene. The CDR3 is 13 amino acids. Germline CDR1 and CDR2: SQVTM and ANQGSEA. V lost 4 bases to trimming and J lost 1 base, with 8 bases between them. In DNA, the CDR3 is TGCAGCGTTGGCGGCAGATCCTACAATGAGCAGTTCTTC. It encodes CSVGGRSYNEQFF.

The sample holds a few counts of this clone. The gene calls are TRBV9 and TRBJ1-6, with D possibly being TRBD1 (6 bases). This CDR3 contains 17 residues. Trimming removed 3 bases at V and 9 bases at J, with 22 bases between. CDR1 is SGDLS and CDR2 is YYNGEE in the germline V gene. The CDR3 sequence is CASSASSPGAATSPLHF. The CDR3 DNA follows: TGTGCCAGCAGCGCATCTTCCCCGGGGGCCGCAACTTCACCCCTCCACTTT.

J is TRBJ1-2 and V is TRBV5-4, with D tentatively TRBD1 (5 bases). CDR1 and CDR2 (germline): SGHNT, YYREEE (reference sequence). V lost 1 base and J lost 4, with 8 bases in between. CDR3 size: 13 residues. CDR3 in DNA: TGTGCCAGCAGCTTGCCGGGGGTCTATGGCTACACCTTC. This encodes CASSLPGVYGYTF.

This chain uses TRBV7-2 with TRBJ2-7; 8 bases line up with TRBD2. The CDR3 is made up of 16 amino acids. Germline V gene data show CDR1 as SGHTA and CDR2 as FQGNSA. Unmatched junction bases numbered 8, after V lost 2 bases and J lost 2 bases. Here the CDR3 DNA reads TGTGCCAGCAGCTTATACTTGACTAGCGCCACCTACGAGCAGTACTTC. Translated, it gives CASSLYLTSATYEQYF.

The table lists this clone with a count of one. CDR3 sequence (DNA): TGTGCCTGGAGTACTTCGTTTGGGGGTCTCCCACGAAACACCATATATTTT. Translated, it gives CAWSTSFGGLPRNTIYF. This sequence joins TRBV30 and TRBJ1-3; tentative D call: TRBD1 (5 bases). This CDR3 is 17 amino acids long. V gave up 2 bases and J gave up 5 bases, with 22 bases separating them. CDR1 and CDR2 (germline): GTSNPN, SVGIG (reference sequence).

The chain joins TRBV5-6 to TRBJ1-3; D possibly corresponds to TRBD1 (5 bases). Germline lookup yields CDR1 SGHDT and CDR2 YYEEEE. The CDR3 spans 16 residues. Between the trimmed V and J ends, which lost 0 bases and 4 bases, there was a span of 14 bases. The DNA of the CDR3 is TGTGCCAGCAGCTTGGTGTTCGACAGCCAGGGAAACACCATATATTTT. It specifies CASSLVFDSQGNTIYF.

V usage is TRBV30 and J usage is TRBJ2-5; D is unresolved. This CDR3 is built from 15 residues. The germline V gene encodes CDR1 GTSNPN and CDR2 SVGIG (reference sequence). Trimming removed 0 bases at V and 0 bases at J, with 11 bases between. Here the CDR3 reads CAWSVQRRNQETQYF. DNA for the CDR3: TGTGCCTGGAGTGTACAAAGGCGGAACCAAGAGACCCAGTACTTC.

This chain links TRBV5-5 with TRBJ2-3, with D maybe TRBD2 (6 bases). V was shortened by 3 bases and J by 0 bases, with 8 bases between the two germline ends. The CDR3 is 14 residues long. Germline CDR1 and CDR2: SGHKS and YYEKEE (reference sequence). CDR3: CASSYSGSTDTQYF. CDR3 bases: TGTGCCAGCAGCTATAGCGGCAGCACAGATACGCAGTATTTT.

This clone was observed a single time. The chain recombines TRBV28 with TRBJ1-5; D uncertain. Trimming stripped 2 bases from V and 2 bases from J, with 13 bases between. Germline CDR1 and CDR2: MDHEN and SYDVKM. The CDR3 loop spans 16 amino acids. Written as DNA, the CDR3 is TGTGCCAGCAGTTTAGCTCCTGGCCTCGGCAATCAGCCCCAGCATTTT. The encoded protein is CASSLAPGLGNQPQHF.

The chain uses TRBV19 and TRBJ2-2, with D perhaps TRBD1 or TRBD2 (5 bases each). CDR3 length equals 15 residues. The ends were cut back, 1 base at V and 5 bases at J, with 11 bases in the middle. The germline V gene has CDR1 LNHDA and CDR2 SQIVND (reference sequence). The chain's CDR3 is CASSIGSRGTGELFF. The CDR3 DNA reads as TGTGCCAGTAGTATAGGATCGAGGGGTACCGGGGAGCTGTTTTTT. The whole variable domain, filled in from reference TRBV19 and TRBJ2-2, reads DGGITQSPKYLFRKEGQNVTLSCEQNLNHDAMYWYRQDPGQGLRLIYYSQIVNDFQKGDIAEGYSVSREKKESFPLTVTSAQKNPTAFYLCASSIGSRGTGELFFGEGSRLTVL.